This entry lists 10 T cell receptor beta chains sequenced from one sample in a study of T cell responses to AZD1222 COVID-19 vaccine. Clones were read by immunoSEQ multiplex PCR, and TCRdb kept only the in-frame ones, dropping some. The data contain 150,000 or so clones, around nine tenths of them seen just once; the ten biggest clones take up just under 6.5%. This material consisted of peripheral blood, taken on day 0 of AZD1222 vaccination. These receptors originate from an adult in good health.

The V call is TRBV11-1, the J call TRBJ2-7; 9 nucleotides match TRBD1. Germline CDR1 reads SGHAT; CDR2 reads FQDESV (reference sequence). The CDR3 has 12 residues. V shed 5 bases, J shed 6 bases, and the junction held 2 bases outside the gene matches. The CDR3 loop is CASSGDRAEQYF. CDR3 nucleotide sequence: TGTGCCAGCAGCGGGGACAGGGCCGAGCAGTACTTC.

J is TRBJ1-4 and V is TRBV9; no clear D. The V end was cut by 7 bases, the J end by 0 bases, with 22 bases between. The CDR3 runs 18 residues. Germline-derived CDR1 and CDR2 are SGDLS and YYNGEE. The CDR3 bases are TGTGCCAGCGGAACGCCACCTGTACGGTTCCCAACTAATGAAAAACTGTTTTTT. The encoded protein is CASGTPPVRFPTNEKLFF.

This chain uses TRBV10-3 with TRBJ2-5; the D gene is possibly TRBD1 (5 bases). The germline V and J ends were trimmed by 0 bases and 5 bases, with 13 bases remaining between them. The CDR3 consists of 15 residues. Germline values: CDR1 ENHRY, CDR2 SYGVKD. In DNA, the CDR3 is TGTGCCATCAGTGAGTCCCTACCGCCAGGGGAGACCCAGTACTTC. It codes for CAISESLPPGETQYF.

This clone was observed a single time. The chain is built from TRBV5-1 and TRBJ2-7, with D maybe TRBD2 (6 bases). Germline CDR1 and CDR2: SGHRS and YFSETQ. V was pared by 2 bases and J by 5 bases, with 17 bases between. The CDR3 spans 15 residues. Here the CDR3 reads CASSFRPSGGDEQYF. In DNA, the CDR3 is TGCGCCAGCAGCTTTCGCCCCTCCGGCGGGGACGAGCAGTACTTC.

This clone showed up just a few times. This chain connects TRBV14 to TRBJ1-1, with 9 bases fitting TRBD1. V gave up 4 bases and J gave up 3 bases; unmatched junction bases: 12. Germline CDR1 and CDR2: SGHDN and FVKESK. The CDR3 is 17 amino acids. This CDR3 is CASSLDRGPLIHTEAFF. DNA of the CDR3: TGTGCCAGCAGCCTGGACAGGGGCCCCTTAATTCACACTGAAGCTTTCTTT.

V and J are TRBV7-2 and TRBJ2-1; no reliable D call. In germline, CDR1 is SGHTA, CDR2 FQGNSA. V gave up 1 base and J gave up 0 bases, with 13 bases separating them. The length of the CDR3 is 17 residues. DNA of the CDR3: TGTGCCAGCAGCTTAGTTGGGATGTCGAGCTCCTACAATGAGCAGTTCTTC. It codes for CASSLVGMSSSYNEQFF.

The CDR3 reads CASGLDPGGGRLAKNIQYF. The CDR3 bases are TGTGCTAGTGGTTTGGATCCTGGGGGGGGGCGCCTAGCCAAAAACATTCAGTACTTC. The V call is TRBV12-5, the J call TRBJ2-4; TRBD2 is a possible D gene (7 bases). Trimming stripped 1 base from V and 0 bases from J, with 19 bases between. The CDR3 totals 19 residues. CDR1 is LGHNT, CDR2 FRNRAP, per germline.

This chain uses TRBV10-3 with TRBJ2-5, with 8 bases that match TRBD2. V was pared by 0 bases and J by 1 base, with 1 base of the junction left unmatched. From germline, CDR1 is ENHRY and CDR2 SYGVKD. The CDR3 spans 15 residues. In DNA form, the CDR3 reads TGTGCCATCAGTGAGTCACGGGGGGGCCAAGAGACCCAGTACTTC. The encoded protein is CAISESRGGQETQYF.

The chain combines TRBV6-2 or TRBV6-3 with TRBJ1-5, with D perhaps matching TRBD1 (5 bases). V lost 2 bases to trimming and J lost 8 bases, with 19 bases between them. The germline V gene encodes CDR1 MNHEY and CDR2 SVGEGT. This CDR3 contains 16 residues. The CDR3 spells CASSYGGTPAGKPQHF. For the CDR3, the DNA is TGTGCCAGCAGTTACGGGGGGACGCCCGCGGGAAAGCCCCAGCATTTT.

The gene calls are TRBV2 and TRBJ1-1; no reliable D call. The germline V and J ends were trimmed by 8 bases and 0 bases, with 10 bases remaining between them. CDR3 length equals 13 residues. The germline V gene has CDR1 SNHLY and CDR2 FYNNEI. The chain's CDR3 is CASWASMNTEAFF. DNA for the CDR3: TGTGCCAGCTGGGCGTCCATGAACACTGAAGCTTTCTTT. Together with reference TRBV2 and TRBJ1-1, the CDR3 gives the full variable domain: EPEVTQTPSHQVTQMGQEVILRCVPISNHLYFYWYRQILGQKVEFLVSFYNNEISEKSEIFDDQFSVERPDGSNFTLKIRSTKLEDSAMYFCASWASMNTEAFFGQGTRLTVV.